This TCR beta chain was captured by sequencing in a study of T cell repertoires in cytomegalovirus infection. Whole-study findings and limits: The ex vivo response was dominated by HLA-C-restricted CMV-specific TCR beta clonotypes. Public TCR beta family frequency separated CMV-and-HLA carriers, including in an independent cohort.

CDR1 DFQATT and CDR2 SNEGSKA come from the germline V gene (reference sequence). Trimming cost V 1 base and J 2 bases, with 15 bases left between them. This CDR3 is 16 amino acids long. TCRdb independently ran MiXCR on the reads; one entry per CDR3 protein. This sample yields about 300,000 distinct CDR3 sequences, of which around 10% are seen a single time; approximately 2.4% belongs to the top ten. This clonotype was counted many times. The antigen is not known. V is TRBV20-1 and J is TRBJ1-5; a weak D match, TRBD1 (6 bases). What was sequenced was PBMCs. The TCR was taken from a human donor in good health (CMV status not recorded). Some clones in this sample may be carry-over from other donors' samples. The CDR3 reads CSARVGGAIGNQPQHF. The CDR3 DNA follows: TGCAGTGCTAGAGTGGGGGGGGCTATTGGCAATCAGCCCCAGCATTTT.